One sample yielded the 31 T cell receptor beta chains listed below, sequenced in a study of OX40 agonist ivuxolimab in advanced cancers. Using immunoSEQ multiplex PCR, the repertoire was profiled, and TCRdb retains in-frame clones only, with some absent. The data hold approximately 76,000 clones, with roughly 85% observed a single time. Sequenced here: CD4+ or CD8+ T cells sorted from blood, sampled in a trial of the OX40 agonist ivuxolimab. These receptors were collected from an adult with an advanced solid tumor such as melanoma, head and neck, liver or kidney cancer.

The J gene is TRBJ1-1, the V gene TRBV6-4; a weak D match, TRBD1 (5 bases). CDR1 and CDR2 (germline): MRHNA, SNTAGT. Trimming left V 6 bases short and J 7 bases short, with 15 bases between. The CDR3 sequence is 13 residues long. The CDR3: CASRVRGVVEAFF. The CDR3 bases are TGTGCCAGCAGGGTCAGAGGGGTAGTTGAAGCTTTCTTT.

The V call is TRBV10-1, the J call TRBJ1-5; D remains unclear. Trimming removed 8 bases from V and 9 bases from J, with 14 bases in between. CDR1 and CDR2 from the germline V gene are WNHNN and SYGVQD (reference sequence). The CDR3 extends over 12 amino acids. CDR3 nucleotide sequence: TGCGCCAGCGAACGGACTCGTGGGCCCCAGCATTTT. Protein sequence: CASERTRGPQHF.

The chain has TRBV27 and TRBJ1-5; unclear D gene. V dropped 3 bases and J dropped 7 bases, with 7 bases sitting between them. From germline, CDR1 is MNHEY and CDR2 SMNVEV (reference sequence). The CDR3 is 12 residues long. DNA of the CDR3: TGTGCCAGCAGTTTGGCGGGGCAGCCCCAGCATTTT. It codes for CASSLAGQPQHF.

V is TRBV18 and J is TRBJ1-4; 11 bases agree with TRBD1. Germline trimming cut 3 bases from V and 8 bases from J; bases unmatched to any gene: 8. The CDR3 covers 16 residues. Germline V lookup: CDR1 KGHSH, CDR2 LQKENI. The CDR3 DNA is TGTGCCAGCTCACCGCCTGGACAGGGGGCAAGGGAAAAACTGTTTTTT. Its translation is CASSPPGQGAREKLFF.

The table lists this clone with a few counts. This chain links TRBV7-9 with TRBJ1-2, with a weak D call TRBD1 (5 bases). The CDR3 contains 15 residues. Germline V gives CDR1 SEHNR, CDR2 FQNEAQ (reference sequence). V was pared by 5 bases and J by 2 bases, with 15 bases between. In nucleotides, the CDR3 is TGTGCCAGCAGCCCCCTCGGGAGGGGCAACTATGGCTACACCTTC. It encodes CASSPLGRGNYGYTF.

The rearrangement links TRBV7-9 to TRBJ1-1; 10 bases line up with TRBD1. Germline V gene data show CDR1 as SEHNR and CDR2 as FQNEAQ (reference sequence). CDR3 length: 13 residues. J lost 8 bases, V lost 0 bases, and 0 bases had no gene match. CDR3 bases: TGTGCCAGCAGCTTAGCGACAGGGGGCGAAGCTTTCTTT. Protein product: CASSLATGGEAFF.

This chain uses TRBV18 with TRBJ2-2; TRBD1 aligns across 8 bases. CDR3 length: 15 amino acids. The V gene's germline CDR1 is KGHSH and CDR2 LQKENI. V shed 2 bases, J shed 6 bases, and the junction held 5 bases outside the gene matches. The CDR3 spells CASSPEYRGAGELFF. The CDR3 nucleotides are TGTGCCAGCTCACCAGAATACAGGGGGGCCGGGGAGCTGTTTTTT.

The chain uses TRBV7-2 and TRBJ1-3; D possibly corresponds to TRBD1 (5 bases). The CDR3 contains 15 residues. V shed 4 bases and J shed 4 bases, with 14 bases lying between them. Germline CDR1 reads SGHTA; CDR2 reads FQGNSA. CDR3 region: CASSSRRGFGNTIYF. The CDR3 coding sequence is TGTGCCAGCAGCTCCCGGAGGGGATTCGGAAACACCATATATTTT.

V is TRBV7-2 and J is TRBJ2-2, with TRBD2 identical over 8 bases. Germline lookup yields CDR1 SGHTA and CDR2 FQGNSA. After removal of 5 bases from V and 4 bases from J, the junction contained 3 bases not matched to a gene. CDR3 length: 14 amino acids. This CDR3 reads CASSPGGPTGELFF. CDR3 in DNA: TGTGCCAGCAGCCCGGGGGGGCCCACCGGGGAGCTGTTTTTT.

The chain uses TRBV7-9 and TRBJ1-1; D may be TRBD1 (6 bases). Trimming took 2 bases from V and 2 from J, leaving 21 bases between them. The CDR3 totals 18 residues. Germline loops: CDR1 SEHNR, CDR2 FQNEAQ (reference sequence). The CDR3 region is CASSLNTGLATSNTEAFF. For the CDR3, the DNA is TGTGCCAGCAGCTTAAATACAGGGTTGGCGACAAGCAACACTGAAGCTTTCTTT.

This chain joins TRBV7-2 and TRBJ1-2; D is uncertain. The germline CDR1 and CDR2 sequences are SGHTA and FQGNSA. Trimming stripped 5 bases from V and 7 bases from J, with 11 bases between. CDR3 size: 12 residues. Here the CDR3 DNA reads TGTGCCAGCAGCCAAGGACTACGTGGCTACACCTTC. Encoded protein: CASSQGLRGYTF.

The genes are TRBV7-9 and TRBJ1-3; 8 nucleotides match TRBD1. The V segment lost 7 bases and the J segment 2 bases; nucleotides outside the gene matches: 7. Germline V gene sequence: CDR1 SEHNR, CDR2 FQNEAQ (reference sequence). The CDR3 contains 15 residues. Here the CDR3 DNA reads TGTGCCAGCACTCAACAGGGGGGGCCTGGAAACACCATATATTTT. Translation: CASTQQGGPGNTIYF.

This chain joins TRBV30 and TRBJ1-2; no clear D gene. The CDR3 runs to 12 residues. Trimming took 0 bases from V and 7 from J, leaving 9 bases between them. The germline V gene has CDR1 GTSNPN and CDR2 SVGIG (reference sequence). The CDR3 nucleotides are TGTGCCTGGAGTGTAAGCATAGCTGGCTACACCTTC. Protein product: CAWSVSIAGYTF. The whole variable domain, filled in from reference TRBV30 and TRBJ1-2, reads SQTIHQWPATLVQPVGSPLSLECTVEGTSNPNLYWYRQAAGRGLQLLFYSVGIGQISSEVPQNLSASRPQDRQFILSSKKLLLSDSGFYLCAWSVSIAGYTFGSGTRLTVV.

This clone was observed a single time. The CDR3 loop is CASSESGTGNSPLHF. CDR3 nucleotides: TGCGCCAGCAGTGAGTCCGGGACAGGGAATTCACCCCTCCACTTT. The rearrangement links TRBV10-2 to TRBJ1-6; 9 positions match TRBD1. Per the germline V gene, CDR1 is WSHSY and CDR2 is SAAADI. The length of the CDR3 is 15 residues. Trimming removed 0 bases from V and 7 bases from J; junction bases left unmatched: 1.

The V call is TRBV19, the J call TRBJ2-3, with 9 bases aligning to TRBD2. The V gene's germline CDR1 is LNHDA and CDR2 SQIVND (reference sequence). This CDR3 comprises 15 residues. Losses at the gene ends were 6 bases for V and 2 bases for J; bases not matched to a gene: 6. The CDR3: CASSPTSGITDTQYF. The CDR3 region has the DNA TGTGCCAGTAGCCCGACTAGCGGTATCACAGATACGCAGTATTTT.

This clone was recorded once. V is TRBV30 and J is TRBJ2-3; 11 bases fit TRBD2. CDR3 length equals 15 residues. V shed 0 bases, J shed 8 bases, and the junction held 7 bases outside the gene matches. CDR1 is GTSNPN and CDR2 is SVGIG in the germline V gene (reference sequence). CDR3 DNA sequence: TGTGCCTGGAGTGTCGCCGGGACTAGCGGCGTTACGCAGTATTTT. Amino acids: CAWSVAGTSGVTQYF.

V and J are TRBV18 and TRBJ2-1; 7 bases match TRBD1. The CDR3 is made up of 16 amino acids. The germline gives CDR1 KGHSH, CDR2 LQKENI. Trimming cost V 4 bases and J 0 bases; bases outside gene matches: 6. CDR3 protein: CASSRPGQSSYNEQFF. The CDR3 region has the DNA TGTGCCAGCTCACGCCCGGGACAGAGCTCCTACAATGAGCAGTTCTTC.

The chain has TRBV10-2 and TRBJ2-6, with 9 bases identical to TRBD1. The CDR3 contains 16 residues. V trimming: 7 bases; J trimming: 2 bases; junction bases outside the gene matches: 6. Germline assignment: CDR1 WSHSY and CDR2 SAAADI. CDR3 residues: CASNTGGLTGANVLTF. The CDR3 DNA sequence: TGCGCCAGCAATACAGGGGGCTTAACTGGGGCCAACGTCCTGACTTTC.

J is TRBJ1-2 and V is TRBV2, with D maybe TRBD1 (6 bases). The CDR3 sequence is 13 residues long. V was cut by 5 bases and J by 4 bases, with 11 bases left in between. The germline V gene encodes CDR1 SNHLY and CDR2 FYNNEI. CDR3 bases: TGTGCCAGCAGTCAACAGGGTGTCTATGGCTACACCTTC. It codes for CASSQQGVYGYTF.

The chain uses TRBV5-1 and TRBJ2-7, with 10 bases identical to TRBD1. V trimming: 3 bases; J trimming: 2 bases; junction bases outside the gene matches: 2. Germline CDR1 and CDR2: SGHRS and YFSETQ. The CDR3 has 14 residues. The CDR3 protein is CASSSGQGAYEQYF. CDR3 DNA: TGCGCCAGCAGCTCCGGACAGGGGGCCTACGAGCAGTACTTC.

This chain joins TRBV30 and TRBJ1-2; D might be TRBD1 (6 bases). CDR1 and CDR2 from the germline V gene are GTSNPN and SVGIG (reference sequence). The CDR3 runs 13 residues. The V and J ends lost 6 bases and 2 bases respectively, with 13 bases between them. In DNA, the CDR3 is TGTGCCTGCACCGACAGGAGAAACTATGGCTACACCTTC. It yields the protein CACTDRRNYGYTF.

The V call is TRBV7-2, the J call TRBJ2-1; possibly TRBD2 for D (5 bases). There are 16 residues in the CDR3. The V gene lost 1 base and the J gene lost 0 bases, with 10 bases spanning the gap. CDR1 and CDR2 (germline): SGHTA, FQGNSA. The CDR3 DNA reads TGTGCCAGCAGCTTAGAGGACGGGGTCTCCTACAATGAGCAGTTCTTC. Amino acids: CASSLEDGVSYNEQFF.

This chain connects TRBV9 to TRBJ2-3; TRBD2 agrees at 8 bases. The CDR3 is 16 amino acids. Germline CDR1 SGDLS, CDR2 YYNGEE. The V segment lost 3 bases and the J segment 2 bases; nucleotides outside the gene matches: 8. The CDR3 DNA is TGTGCCAGCAGCGGATCTAGCGGGTCCTACACAGATACGCAGTATTTT. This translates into CASSGSSGSYTDTQYF.

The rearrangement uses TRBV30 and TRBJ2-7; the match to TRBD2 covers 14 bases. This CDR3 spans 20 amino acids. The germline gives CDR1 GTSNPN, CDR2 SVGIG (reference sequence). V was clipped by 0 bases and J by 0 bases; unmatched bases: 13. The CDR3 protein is CAWSVRPRGLAGVLSYEQYF. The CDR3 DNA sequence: TGTGCCTGGAGTGTACGGCCTCGGGGACTAGCGGGGGTCCTCTCCTACGAGCAGTACTTC.

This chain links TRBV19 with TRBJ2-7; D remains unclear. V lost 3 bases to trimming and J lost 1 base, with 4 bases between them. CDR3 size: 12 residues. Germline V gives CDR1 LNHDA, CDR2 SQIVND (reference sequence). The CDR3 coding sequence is TGTGCCAGTAGTATCAGTTCCTACGAGCAGTACTTC. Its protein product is CASSISSYEQYF.

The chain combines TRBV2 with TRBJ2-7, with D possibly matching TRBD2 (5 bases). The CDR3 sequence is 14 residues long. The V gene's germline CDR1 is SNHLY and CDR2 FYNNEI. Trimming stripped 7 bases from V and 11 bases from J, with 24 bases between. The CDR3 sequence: CASNLRAGSEREYF. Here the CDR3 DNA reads TGTGCCAGCAACCTACGGGCAGGCTCAGAGAGGGAGTACTTC.

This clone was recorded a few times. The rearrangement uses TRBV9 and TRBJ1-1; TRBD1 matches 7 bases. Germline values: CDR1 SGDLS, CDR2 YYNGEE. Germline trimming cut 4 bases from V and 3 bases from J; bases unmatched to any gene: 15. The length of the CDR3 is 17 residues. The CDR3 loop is CASSPLEWEGAYTEAFF. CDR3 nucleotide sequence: TGTGCCAGCAGCCCCCTGGAATGGGAGGGGGCTTACACTGAAGCTTTCTTT.

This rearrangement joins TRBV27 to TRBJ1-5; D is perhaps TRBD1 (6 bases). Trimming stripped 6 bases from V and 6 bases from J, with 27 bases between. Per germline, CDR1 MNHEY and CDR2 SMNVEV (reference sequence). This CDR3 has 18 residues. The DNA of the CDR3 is TGTGCCAGCAGCAAGAATCCCAAATCACAGGGAAGGAGTCAGCCCCAGCATTTT. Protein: CASSKNPKSQGRSQPQHF.

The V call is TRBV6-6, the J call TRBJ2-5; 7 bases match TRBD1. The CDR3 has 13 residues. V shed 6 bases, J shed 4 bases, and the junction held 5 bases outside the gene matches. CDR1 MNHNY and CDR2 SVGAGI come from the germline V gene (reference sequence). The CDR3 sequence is CASRPTGAETQYF. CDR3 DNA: TGTGCCAGCAGACCTACAGGGGCAGAGACCCAGTACTTC.

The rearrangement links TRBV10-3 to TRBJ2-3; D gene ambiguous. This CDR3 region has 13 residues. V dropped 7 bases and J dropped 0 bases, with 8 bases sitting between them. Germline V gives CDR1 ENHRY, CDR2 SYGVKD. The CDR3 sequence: CAIKPTSTDTQYF. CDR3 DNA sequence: TGTGCCATCAAGCCCACTAGCACAGATACGCAGTATTTT.

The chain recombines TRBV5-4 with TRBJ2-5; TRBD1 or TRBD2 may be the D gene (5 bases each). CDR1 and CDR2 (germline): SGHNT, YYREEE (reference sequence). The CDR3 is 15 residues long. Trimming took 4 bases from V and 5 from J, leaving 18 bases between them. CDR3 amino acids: CASSPPSGPGETQYF. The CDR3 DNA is TGTGCCAGCAGCCCACCCTCGGGACCTGGGGAGACCCAGTACTTC. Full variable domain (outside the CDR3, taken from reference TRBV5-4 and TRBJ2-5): ETGVTQSPTHLIKTRGQQVTLRCSSQSGHNTVSWYQQALGQGPQFIFQYYREEENGRGNFPPRFSGLQFPNYSSELNVNALELDDSALYLCASSPPSGPGETQYFGPGTRLLVL.